This TCR beta chain was documented in a study of human T cells and chemical hapten exposure. Time point: patch test 1, 2 weeks after DPC sensitization. As for treatment: therapeutic diphenylcyclopropenone sensitization with weekly scalp DPC. Unfractionated whole blood was the source of the extracted total RNA. CDR1 is MGHDK, CDR2 SYGVNS, per germline. The length of the CDR3 is 15 residues. V was cut by 1 base and J by 3 bases, with 11 bases left in between. This clonotype was detected a few times. Its specificity is not known. MiXCR, run by TCRdb on the RACE reads, gives a single entry per CDR3 protein. The repertoire holds over 50,000 distinct CDR3 sequences, with approximately 11% as singletons. The study's findings and limits: Having alopecia, donors may respond immunologically unlike healthy people. PT1 expanded TCR counts and patch test score correlated positively.

The source was whole blood, collected in connection with sensitization to the hapten diphenylcyclopropenone (DPC). The TCR was taken from a woman aged 40 to 49 with alopecia areata. Some clones in this sample may be carry-over from other donors' samples. This rearrangement joins TRBV25-1 to TRBJ2-3, with D possibly TRBD2 on 6 matching bases. The CDR3 spells CASSESGVGTDTQYF. The CDR3 DNA follows: TGTGCCAGCAGTGAATCGGGGGTCGGGACAGATACGCAGTATTTT.